This entry lists 13 T cell receptor beta chains sequenced from one sample in a study of Ad26.COV2.S vaccination and SARS-CoV-2 variants (dated by TCRdb to about 2021). The treatment or condition label of this sample denotes: roughly 20 received Ad26.COV2.S at low or high dose, single or two shots; roughly five received placebo; per-sample allocation not given. Repertoires of vaccine and placebo recipients were sequenced from samples collected on day 63 after the first injection. Libraries came from the immunoSEQ multiplex PCR assay. TCRdb stores this immuneACCESS table with in-frame sequences only. Part of the clones is absent; in the studies checked, under half of the shortfall reflects unresolved V genes, and no reason is known for the rest. This sample holds about half a million clones; around 89% were observed only once. The ten most abundant clones make up 1.5% to 2% of the sample. Sequences were derived from peripheral blood, sampled in a trial of Ad26.COV2.S vaccine versus placebo. All receptors derive from a person aged 18-65 years who received the Ad26.COV2.S COVID-19 vaccine or a placebo.

This chain links TRBV11-2 with TRBJ2-7; the D gene is possibly TRBD2 (5 bases). Germline V gene sequence: CDR1 SGHAT, CDR2 FQNNGV. This CDR3 is 13 amino acids long. The V end was cut by 5 bases, the J end by 4 bases, with 12 bases between. This CDR3 is CASSTEGGYEQYF. The CDR3 DNA is TGTGCCAGCAGCACCGAGGGCGGTTACGAGCAGTACTTC.

This chain uses TRBV12-3 or TRBV12-4 with TRBJ2-7; TRBD1 agrees at 7 bases. The length of the CDR3 is 13 residues. V lost 5 bases, J lost 3 bases, and 4 bases stayed unmatched. The CDR3 DNA is TGTGCCAGCAGTGGACAGGTGGACTACGAGCAGTACTTC. This encodes CASSGQVDYEQYF.

This clone was observed a few times. In the same sample, other DNA sequences code for this CDR3. The chain recombines TRBV7-9 with TRBJ1-1; TRBD1 might be the D (5 bases). V was cut by 4 bases and J by 2 bases, with 8 bases left in between. Germline-derived CDR1 and CDR2 are SEHNR and FQNEAQ (reference sequence). The CDR3 consists of 13 residues. CDR3 sequence reads: CASSSQGNTEAFF. For the CDR3, the DNA is TGTGCCAGCAGCTCTCAGGGAAACACTGAAGCTTTCTTT.

The chain has TRBV5-1 and TRBJ2-7, with D perhaps TRBD1 (5 bases). Germline lookup yields CDR1 SGHRS and CDR2 YFSETQ. Trimming removed 4 bases at V and 4 bases at J, with 21 bases between. CDR3 length: 16 amino acids. The CDR3 DNA reads as TGCGCCAGCAGCGGCGGTGCGTTAGGGGCAGGGTACGAGCAGTACTTC. Its translation is CASSGGALGAGYEQYF.

The chain employs TRBV28 and TRBJ1-3; 7 positions match TRBD1. The germline V gene encodes CDR1 MDHEN and CDR2 SYDVKM. V trimming: 7 bases; J trimming: 2 bases; junction bases outside the gene matches: 11. The CDR3 totals 16 residues. The CDR3: CASIQRQGRAGNTIYF. Here the CDR3 DNA reads TGTGCCAGCATCCAAAGACAGGGAAGGGCTGGAAACACCATATATTTT.

The rearrangement uses TRBV4-3 and TRBJ2-7, with D maybe TRBD1 (5 bases). V dropped 2 bases and J dropped 7 bases, with 15 bases sitting between them. From germline, CDR1 is LGHNA and CDR2 YSLEER. The CDR3 is 14 amino acids. The CDR3: CASSQSPGAPEQYF. CDR3 DNA: TGCGCCAGCAGCCAAAGCCCTGGGGCACCTGAGCAGTACTTC.

The CDR3 nucleotides read TGTGCCAGCAGTTACTCCCTGGGATCCTATGGCTACACCTTC. It codes for CASSYSLGSYGYTF. This sequence joins TRBV6-5 and TRBJ1-2; the D is unclear. In germline, CDR1 is MNHEY, CDR2 SVGAGI. This CDR3 is built from 14 residues. V was shortened by 0 bases and J by 4 bases, with 9 bases between the two germline ends.

J is TRBJ2-2 and V is TRBV4-3; 10 positions agree with TRBD2. The trim removed 4 bases at V and 2 bases at J, leaving 10 bases unmatched. Germline V gene lookup returns CDR1 LGHNA and CDR2 YSLEER. The CDR3 sequence is 18 residues long. The DNA of the CDR3 is TGCGCCAGCAGCCCCCGGGGACCTAGCGGGGGAAACACCGGGGAGCTGTTTTTT. Translation: CASSPRGPSGGNTGELFF.

The chain joins TRBV11-2 to TRBJ1-4, with D tentatively TRBD1 (6 bases). Trimming left V 3 bases short and J 1 base short, with 18 bases between. Germline V gene sequence: CDR1 SGHAT, CDR2 FQNNGV. The length of the CDR3 is 18 residues. CDR3 nucleotides: TGTGCCAGCAGCTTGGTGCGTCGGGGGCTAGTAACTAATGAAAAACTGTTTTTT. This codes for CASSLVRRGLVTNEKLFF. Combining the CDR3 with reference TRBV11-2 and TRBJ1-4 gives the whole variable domain EAGVAQSPRYKIIEKRQSVAFWCNPISGHATLYWYQQILGQGPKLLIQFQNNGVVDDSQLPKDRFSAERLKGVDSTLKIQPAKLEDSAVYLCASSLVRRGLVTNEKLFFGSGTQLSVL.

The chain employs TRBV6-5 and TRBJ1-4; weak D call: TRBD1 (5 bases). The germline V gene has CDR1 MNHEY and CDR2 SVGAGI. V lost 2 bases, J lost 3 bases, and 13 bases lay in between. This CDR3 comprises 16 residues. DNA for the CDR3: TGTGCCAGCAGTTACCGCGGGGCTTCAGCTAATGAAAAACTGTTTTTT. Translation: CASSYRGASANEKLFF.

The chain is built from TRBV10-2 and TRBJ1-1, with TRBD1 as a possible D gene (6 bases). The V end was cut by 5 bases, the J end by 3 bases, with 7 bases between. The germline gives CDR1 WSHSY, CDR2 SAAADI. The CDR3 consists of 12 residues. CDR3 sequence (DNA): TGCGCCAGCAGTCCAGGGGACACTGAAGCTTTCTTT. Amino acids: CASSPGDTEAFF.

This chain links TRBV28 with TRBJ2-3; 8 bases are shared with TRBD1. The germline V gene encodes CDR1 MDHEN and CDR2 SYDVKM. The ends lost 1 base at V and 4 bases at J; junction bases unmatched: 10. The CDR3 is 17 amino acids. CDR3 coding DNA: TGTGCCAGCAGTTTATCTACAGGGGGATCGTTGGCAGATACGCAGTATTTT. Encoded protein: CASSLSTGGSLADTQYF.

The chain carries TRBV28 and TRBJ2-1; no definite D call. Trimming removed 6 bases at V and 1 base at J, with 16 bases between. Germline V gene data show CDR1 as MDHEN and CDR2 as SYDVKM. The CDR3 runs to 16 residues. This CDR3 reads CASSSNVLPSYNEQFF. CDR3 DNA sequence: TGTGCCAGCAGCTCAAATGTGCTACCTTCCTACAATGAGCAGTTCTTC.